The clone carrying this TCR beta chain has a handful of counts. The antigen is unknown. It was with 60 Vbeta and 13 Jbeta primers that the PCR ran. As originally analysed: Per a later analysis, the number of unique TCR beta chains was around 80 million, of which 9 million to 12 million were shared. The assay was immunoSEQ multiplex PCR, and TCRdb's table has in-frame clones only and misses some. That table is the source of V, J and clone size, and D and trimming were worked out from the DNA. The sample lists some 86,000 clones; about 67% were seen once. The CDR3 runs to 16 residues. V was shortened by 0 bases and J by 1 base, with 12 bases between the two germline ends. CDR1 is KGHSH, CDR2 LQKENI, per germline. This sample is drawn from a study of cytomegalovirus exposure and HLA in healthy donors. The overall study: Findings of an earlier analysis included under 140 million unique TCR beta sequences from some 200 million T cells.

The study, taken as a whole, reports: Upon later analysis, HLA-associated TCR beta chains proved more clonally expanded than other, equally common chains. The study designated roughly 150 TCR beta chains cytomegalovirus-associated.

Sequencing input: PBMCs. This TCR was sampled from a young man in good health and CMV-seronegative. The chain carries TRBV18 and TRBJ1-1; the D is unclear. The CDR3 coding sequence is TGTGCCAGCTCACCACCAACCTTCTCCGGGAACACTGAAGCTTTCTTT. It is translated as CASSPPTFSGNTEAFF.